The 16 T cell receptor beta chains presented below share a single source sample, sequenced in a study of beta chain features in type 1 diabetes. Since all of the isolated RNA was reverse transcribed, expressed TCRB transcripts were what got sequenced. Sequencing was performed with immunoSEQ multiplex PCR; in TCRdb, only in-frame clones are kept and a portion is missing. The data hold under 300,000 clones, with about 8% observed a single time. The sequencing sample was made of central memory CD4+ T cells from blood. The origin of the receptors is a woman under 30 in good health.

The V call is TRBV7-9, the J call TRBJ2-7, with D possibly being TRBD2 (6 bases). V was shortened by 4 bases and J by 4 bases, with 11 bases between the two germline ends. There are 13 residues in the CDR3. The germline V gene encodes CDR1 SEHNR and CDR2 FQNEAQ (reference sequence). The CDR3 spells CASSSVAGYEQYV. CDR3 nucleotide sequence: TGTGCCAGCAGCTCTGTTGCGGGGTACGAGCAGTACGTC.

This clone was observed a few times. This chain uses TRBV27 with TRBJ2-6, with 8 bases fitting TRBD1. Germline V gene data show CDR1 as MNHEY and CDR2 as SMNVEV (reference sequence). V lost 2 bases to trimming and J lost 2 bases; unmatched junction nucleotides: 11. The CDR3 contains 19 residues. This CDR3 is CASSLGRGLSPAGANVLTF. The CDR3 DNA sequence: TGTGCCAGCAGTTTAGGCAGGGGGCTATCTCCGGCTGGGGCCAACGTCCTGACTTTC. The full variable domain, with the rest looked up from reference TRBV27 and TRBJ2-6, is EAQVTQNPRYLITVTGKKLTVTCSQNMNHEYMSWYRQDPGLGLRQIYYSMNVEVTDKGDVPEGYKVSRKEKRNFPLILESPSPNQTSLYFCASSLGRGLSPAGANVLTFGAGSRLTVL.

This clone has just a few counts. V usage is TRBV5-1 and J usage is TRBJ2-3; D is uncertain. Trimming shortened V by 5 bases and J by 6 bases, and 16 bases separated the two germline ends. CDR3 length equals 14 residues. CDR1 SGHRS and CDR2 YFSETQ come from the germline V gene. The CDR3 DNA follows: TGCGCCAGCAGTTCGGATTCTTCCGGCGATACGCAGTATTTT. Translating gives CASSSDSSGDTQYF.

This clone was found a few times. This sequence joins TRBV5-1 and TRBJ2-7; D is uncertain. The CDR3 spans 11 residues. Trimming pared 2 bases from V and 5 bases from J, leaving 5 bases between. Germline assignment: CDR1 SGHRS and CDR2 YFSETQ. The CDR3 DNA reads TGCGCCAGCAGCTTCCCTGACGAGCAGTACGTC. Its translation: CASSFPDEQYV.

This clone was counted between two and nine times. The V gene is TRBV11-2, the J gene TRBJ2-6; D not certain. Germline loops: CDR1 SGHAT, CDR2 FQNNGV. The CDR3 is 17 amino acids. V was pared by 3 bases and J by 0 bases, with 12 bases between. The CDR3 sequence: CASSLTSGSSGANVLTF. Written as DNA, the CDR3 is TGTGCCAGCAGCTTGACCAGTGGTTCCTCTGGGGCCAACGTCCTGACTTTC.

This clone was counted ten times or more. DNA for the CDR3: TGTGCCAGCAGCAAAGGACTAGCGGGAGGCAATGAGCAGTTCTTC. Protein: CASSKGLAGGNEQFF. The chain joins TRBV7-2 to TRBJ2-1; 14 positions match TRBD2. The CDR3 is 15 amino acids. Germline CDR1 and CDR2: SGHTA and FQGNSA. With 5 bases clipped from V and 6 bases from J, the junction kept 3 bases outside the gene matches.

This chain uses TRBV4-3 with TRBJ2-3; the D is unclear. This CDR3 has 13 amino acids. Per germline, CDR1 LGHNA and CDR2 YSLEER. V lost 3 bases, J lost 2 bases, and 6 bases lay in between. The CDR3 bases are TGCGCCAGCAGCCACGGAGTCACAGATACGCAGTATTTT. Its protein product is CASSHGVTDTQYF.

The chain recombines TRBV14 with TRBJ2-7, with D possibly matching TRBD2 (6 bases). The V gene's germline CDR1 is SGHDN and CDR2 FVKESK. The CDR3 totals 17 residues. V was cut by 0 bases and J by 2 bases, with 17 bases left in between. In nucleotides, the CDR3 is TGTGCCAGCAGCCAAGACAGGGCCCGGGAGCCCACCTACGAGCAGTACTTC. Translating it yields CASSQDRAREPTYEQYF.

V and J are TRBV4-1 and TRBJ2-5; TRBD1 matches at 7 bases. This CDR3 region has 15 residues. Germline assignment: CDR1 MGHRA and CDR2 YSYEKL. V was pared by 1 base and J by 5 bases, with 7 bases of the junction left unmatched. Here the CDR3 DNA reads TGCGCCAGCAGCCAAGGACAGGGTGTTGTGGAGACCCAGTACTTC. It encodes CASSQGQGVVETQYF.

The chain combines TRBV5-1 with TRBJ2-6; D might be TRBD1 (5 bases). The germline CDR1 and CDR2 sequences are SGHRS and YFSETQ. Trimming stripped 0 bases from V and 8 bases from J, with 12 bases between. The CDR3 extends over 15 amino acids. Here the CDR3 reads CASSLGPGQTNVLTF. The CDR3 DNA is TGCGCCAGCAGCTTGGGGCCAGGGCAAACCAACGTCCTGACTTTC.

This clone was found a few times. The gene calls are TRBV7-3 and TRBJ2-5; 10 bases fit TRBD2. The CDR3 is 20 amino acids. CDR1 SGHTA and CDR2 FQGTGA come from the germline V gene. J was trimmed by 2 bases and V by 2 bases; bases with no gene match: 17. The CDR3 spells CASSLSAPHSSGGIQETQYF. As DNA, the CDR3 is TGTGCCAGCAGCTTATCTGCGCCTCACTCTAGCGGGGGAATTCAAGAGACCCAGTACTTC.

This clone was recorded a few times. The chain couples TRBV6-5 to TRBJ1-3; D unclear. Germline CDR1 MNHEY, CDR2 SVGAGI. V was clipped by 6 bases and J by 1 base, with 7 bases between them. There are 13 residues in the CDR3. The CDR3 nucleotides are TGTGCCAGCAGCCTGGATTCTGGAAACACCATATATTTT. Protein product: CASSLDSGNTIYF.

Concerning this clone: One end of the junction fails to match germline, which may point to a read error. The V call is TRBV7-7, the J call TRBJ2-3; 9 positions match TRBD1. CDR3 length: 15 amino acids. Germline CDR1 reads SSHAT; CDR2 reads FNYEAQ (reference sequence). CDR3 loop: CASSPGQGRADTQYF. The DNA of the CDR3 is TGTGCTAGCAGCCCCGGACAGGGGCGTGCAGATACGCAGTATTTT.

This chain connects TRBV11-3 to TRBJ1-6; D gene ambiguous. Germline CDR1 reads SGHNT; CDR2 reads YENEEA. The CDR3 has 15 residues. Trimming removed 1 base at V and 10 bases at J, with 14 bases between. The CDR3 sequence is CASSLVDSVGSPLHF. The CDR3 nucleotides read TGTGCCAGCAGCTTAGTAGATTCGGTGGGATCACCCCTCCACTTT.

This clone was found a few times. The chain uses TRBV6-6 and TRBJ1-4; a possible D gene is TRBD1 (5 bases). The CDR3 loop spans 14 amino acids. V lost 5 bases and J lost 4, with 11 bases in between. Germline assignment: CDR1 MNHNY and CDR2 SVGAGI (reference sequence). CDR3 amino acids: CASSALGDNEKLFF. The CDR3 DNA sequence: TGTGCCAGCAGTGCCTTGGGGGATAATGAAAAACTGTTTTTT.

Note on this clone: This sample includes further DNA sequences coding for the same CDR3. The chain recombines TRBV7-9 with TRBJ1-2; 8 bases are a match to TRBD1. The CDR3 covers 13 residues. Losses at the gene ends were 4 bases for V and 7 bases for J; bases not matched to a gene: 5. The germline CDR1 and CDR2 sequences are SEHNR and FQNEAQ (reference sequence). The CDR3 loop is CASSSTGDSGYTF. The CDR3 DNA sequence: TGTGCCAGCAGCTCGACAGGGGATAGTGGCTACACCTTC.